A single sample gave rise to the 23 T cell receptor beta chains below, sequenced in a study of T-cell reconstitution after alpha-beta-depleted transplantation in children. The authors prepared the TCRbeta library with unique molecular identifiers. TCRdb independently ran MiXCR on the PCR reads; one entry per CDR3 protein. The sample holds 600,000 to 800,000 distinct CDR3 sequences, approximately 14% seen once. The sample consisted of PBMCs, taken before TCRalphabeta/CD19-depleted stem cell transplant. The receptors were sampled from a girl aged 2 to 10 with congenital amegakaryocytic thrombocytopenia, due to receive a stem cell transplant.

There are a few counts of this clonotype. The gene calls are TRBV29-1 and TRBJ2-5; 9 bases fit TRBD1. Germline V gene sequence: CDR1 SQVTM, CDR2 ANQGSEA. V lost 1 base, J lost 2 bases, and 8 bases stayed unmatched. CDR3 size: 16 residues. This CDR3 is CSVEGGAGTGQETQYF. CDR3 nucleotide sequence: TGCAGCGTTGAAGGCGGCGCCGGGACAGGGCAAGAGACCCAGTACTTC. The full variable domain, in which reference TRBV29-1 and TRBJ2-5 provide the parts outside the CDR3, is SAVISQKPSRDICQRGTSLTIQCQVDSQVTMMFWYRQQPGQSLTLIATANQGSEATYESGFVIDKFPISRPNLTFSTLTVSNMSPEDSSIYLCSVEGGAGTGQETQYFGPGTRLLVL.

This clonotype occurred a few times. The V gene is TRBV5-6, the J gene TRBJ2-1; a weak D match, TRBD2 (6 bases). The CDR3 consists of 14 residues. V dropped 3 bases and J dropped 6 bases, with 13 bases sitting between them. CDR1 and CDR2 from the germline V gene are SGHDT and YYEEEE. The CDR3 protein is CASSSGDWTNEQFF. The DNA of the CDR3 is TGTGCCAGCAGCTCCGGGGACTGGACCAATGAGCAGTTCTTC.

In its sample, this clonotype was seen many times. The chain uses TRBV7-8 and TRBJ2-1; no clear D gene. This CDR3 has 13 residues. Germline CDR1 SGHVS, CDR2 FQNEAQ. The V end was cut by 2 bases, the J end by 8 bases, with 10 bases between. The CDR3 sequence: CASSLSAWDEQFF. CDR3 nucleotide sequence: TGTGCCAGCAGCTTAAGCGCCTGGGATGAGCAGTTCTTC.

The CDR3 coding sequence is TGCAGCGTTGAGCCTGGACTAGCGGGAGTGAACATTCAGTACTTC. Protein sequence: CSVEPGLAGVNIQYF. V usage is TRBV29-1 and J usage is TRBJ2-4; 13 nucleotides agree with TRBD2. Germline V gene data show CDR1 as SQVTM and CDR2 as ANQGSEA. The CDR3 runs to 15 residues. The V gene end was trimmed by 3 bases and the J gene end by 7 bases; junction bases not matched to a gene: 6.

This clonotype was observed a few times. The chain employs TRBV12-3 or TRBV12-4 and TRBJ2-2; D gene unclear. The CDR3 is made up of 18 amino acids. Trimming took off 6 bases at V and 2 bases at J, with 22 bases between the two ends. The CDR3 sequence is CASRPGLHDQRNTGELFF. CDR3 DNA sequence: TGTGCCAGCAGGCCCGGGCTCCACGACCAACGCAACACCGGGGAGCTGTTTTTT.

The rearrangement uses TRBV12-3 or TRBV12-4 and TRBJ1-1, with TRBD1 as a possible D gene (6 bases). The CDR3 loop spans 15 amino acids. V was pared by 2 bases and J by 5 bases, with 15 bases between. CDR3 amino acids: CASSLRQGRDTEAFF. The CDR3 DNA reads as TGTGCCAGCAGTTTAAGGCAGGGGCGAGATACTGAAGCTTTCTTT.

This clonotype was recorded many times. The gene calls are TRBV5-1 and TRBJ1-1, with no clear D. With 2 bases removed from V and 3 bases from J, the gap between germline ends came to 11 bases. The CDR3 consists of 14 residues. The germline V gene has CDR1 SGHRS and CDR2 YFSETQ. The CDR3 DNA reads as TGCGCCAGCAGCTTCGGAATAAGGGACACTGAAGCTTTCTTT. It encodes CASSFGIRDTEAFF.

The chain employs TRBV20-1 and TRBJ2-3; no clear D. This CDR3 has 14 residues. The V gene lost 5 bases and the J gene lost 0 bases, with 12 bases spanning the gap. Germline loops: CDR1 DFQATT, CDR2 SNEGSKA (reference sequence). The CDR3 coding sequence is TGCAGTGCTGCCATCGACTCCAGCACAGATACGCAGTATTTT. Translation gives CSAAIDSSTDTQYF.

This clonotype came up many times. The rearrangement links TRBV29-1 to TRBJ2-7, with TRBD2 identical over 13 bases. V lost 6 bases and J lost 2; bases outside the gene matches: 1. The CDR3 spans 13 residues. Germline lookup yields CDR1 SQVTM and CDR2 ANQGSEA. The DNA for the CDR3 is TGCAGCGTGACTAGCGGGAGGACCTACGAGCAGTACTTC. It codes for CSVTSGRTYEQYF.

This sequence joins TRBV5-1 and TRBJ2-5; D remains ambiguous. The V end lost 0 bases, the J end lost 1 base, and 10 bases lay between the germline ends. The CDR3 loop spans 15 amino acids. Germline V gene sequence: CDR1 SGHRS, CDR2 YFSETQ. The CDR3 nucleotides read TGCGCCAGCAGCTTGGCCGTGTACAGCCAAGAGACCCAGTACTTC. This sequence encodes CASSLAVYSQETQYF.

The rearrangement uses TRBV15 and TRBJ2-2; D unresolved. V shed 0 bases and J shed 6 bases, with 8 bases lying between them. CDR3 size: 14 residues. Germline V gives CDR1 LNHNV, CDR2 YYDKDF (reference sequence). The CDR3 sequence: CATSRDTPPGELFF. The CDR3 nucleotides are TGTGCCACCAGCAGAGATACTCCTCCCGGGGAGCTGTTTTTT.

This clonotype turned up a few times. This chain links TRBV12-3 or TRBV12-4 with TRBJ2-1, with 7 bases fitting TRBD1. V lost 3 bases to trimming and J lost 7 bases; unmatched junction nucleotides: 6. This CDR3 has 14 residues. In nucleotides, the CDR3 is TGTGCCAGCAGTTTTCACAGGGGTTCGAATGAGCAGTTCTTC. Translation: CASSFHRGSNEQFF.

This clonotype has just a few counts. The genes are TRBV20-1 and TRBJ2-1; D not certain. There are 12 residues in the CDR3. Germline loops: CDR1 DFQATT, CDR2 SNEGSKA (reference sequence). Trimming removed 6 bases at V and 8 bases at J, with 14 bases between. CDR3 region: CSATQYPHEQFF. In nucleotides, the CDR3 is TGCAGTGCCACTCAATATCCCCATGAGCAGTTCTTC.

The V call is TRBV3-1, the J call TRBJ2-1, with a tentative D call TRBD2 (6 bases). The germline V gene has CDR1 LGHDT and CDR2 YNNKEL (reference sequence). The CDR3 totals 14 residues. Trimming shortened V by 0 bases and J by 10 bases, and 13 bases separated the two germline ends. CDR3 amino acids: CASSQDLASNEQFF. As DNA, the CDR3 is TGTGCCAGCAGCCAAGATCTAGCGTCCAACGAGCAGTTCTTC.

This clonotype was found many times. The CDR3 sequence is CSANPGHSYEQYF. For the CDR3, the DNA is TGCAGTGCCAATCCGGGACACTCCTACGAGCAGTACTTC. The chain joins TRBV20-1 to TRBJ2-7; maybe TRBD1 (6 bases). Trimming removed 6 bases at V and 0 bases at J, with 12 bases between. Germline CDR1 reads DFQATT; CDR2 reads SNEGSKA (reference sequence). The CDR3 totals 13 residues.

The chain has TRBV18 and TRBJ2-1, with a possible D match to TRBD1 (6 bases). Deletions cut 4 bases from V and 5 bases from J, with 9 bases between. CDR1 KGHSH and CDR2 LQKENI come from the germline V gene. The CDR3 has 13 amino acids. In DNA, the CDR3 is TGTGCCAGCTCACAAAACAGGGACAATGAGCAGTTCTTC. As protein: CASSQNRDNEQFF.

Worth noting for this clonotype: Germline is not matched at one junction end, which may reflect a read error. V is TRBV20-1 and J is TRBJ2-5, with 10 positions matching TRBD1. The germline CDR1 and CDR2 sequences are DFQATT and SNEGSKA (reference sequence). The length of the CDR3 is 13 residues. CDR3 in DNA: TGCAGTGCCAGAGGGACAGGGGAAGAGACCCAGTACTTC. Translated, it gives CSARGTGEETQYF.

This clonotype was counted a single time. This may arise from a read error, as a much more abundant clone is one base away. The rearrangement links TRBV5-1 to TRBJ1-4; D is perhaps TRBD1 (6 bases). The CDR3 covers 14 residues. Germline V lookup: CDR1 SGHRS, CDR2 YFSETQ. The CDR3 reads CATSPQGRDEKLFF. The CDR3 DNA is TGCGCCACCAGCCCACAGGGCCGGGATGAAAAACTGTTTTTT.

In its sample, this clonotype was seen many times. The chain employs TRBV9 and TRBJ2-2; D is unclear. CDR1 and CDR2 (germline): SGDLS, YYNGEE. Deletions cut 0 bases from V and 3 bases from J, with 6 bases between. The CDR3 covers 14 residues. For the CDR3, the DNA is TGTGCCAGCAGCGTAGCCCCCCACACCGGGGAGCTGTTTTTT. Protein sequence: CASSVAPHTGELFF.

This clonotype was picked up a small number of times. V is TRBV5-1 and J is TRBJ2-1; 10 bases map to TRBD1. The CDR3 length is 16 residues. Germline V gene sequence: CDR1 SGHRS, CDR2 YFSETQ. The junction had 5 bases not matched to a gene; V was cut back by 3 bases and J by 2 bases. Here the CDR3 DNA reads TGCGCCAGCAGCTCCGAGGGACAGGGGACCTACAATGAGCAGTTCTTC. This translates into CASSSEGQGTYNEQFF.

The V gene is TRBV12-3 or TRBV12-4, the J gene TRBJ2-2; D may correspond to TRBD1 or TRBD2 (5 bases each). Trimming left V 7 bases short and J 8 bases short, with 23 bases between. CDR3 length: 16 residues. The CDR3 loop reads CASISLGAGRVGELFF. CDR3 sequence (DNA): TGTGCCAGCATCTCCCTCGGGGCAGGGCGGGTAGGGGAGCTGTTTTTT.

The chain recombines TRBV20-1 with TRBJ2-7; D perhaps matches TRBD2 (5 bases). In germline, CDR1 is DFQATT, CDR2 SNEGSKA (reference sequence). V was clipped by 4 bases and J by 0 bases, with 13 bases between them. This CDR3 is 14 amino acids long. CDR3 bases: TGCAGTGCTACCCTTCGAGCGGCCTCCTACGAGCAGTACTTC. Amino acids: CSATLRAASYEQYF.

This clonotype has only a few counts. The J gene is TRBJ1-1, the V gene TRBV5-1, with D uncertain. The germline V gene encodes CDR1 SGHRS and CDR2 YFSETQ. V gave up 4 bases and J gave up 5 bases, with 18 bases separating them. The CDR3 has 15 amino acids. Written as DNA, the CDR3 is TGCGCCAGCAGCACGCCGGACGCTGGGGAGACTGAAGCTTTCTTT. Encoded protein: CASSTPDAGETEAFF. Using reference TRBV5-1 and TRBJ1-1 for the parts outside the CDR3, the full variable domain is KAGVTQTPRYLIKTRGQQVTLSCSPISGHRSVSWYQQTPGQGLQFLFEYFSETQRNKGNFPGRFSGRQFSNSRSEMNVSTLELGDSALYLCASSTPDAGETEAFFGQGTRLTVV.